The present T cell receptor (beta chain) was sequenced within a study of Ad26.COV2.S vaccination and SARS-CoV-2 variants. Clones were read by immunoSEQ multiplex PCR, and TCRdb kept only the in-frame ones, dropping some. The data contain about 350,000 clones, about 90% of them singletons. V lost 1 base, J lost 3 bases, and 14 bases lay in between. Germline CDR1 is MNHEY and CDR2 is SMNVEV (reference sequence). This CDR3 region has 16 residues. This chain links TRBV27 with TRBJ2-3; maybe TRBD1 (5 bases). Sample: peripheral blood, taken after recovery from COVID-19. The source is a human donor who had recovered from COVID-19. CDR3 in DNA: TGTGCCAGCAGTTTATTCTGGAGCAGGGATACAGATACGCAGTATTTT. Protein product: CASSLFWSRDTDTQYF.